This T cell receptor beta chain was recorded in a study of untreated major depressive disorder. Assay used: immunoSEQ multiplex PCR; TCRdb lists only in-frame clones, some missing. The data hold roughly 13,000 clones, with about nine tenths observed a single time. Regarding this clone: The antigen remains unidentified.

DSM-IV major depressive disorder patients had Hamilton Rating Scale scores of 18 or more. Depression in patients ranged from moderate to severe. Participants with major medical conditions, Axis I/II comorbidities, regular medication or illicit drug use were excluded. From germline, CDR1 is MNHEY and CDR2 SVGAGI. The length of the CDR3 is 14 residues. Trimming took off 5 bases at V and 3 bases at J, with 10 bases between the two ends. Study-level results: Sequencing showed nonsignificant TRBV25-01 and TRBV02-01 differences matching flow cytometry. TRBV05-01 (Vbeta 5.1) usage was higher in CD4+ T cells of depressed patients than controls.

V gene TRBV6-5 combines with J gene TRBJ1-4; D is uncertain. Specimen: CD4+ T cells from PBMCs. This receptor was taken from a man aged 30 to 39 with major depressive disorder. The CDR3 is CASSRRAPNEKLFF. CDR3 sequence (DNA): TGTGCCAGCAGTCGCCGGGCCCCTAATGAAAAACTGTTTTTT.